This T cell receptor (beta chain) came from a study of blood T cells in healthy people across ages. This CDR3 is 16 amino acids long. J gave up 2 bases and V 6 bases, and 9 bases lay outside the gene matches. Then a second PCR, running about 6 to 12 cycles, was carried out with a sample-barcoded 5' primer and a J-beta primer mix. TCRdb itself ran the 5' RACE reads through MiXCR, one entry per CDR3 protein. The sample records around 710,000 distinct CDR3 sequences, roughly 43% being singletons. The sequence was obtained from a woman aged 60-75 years in good health. Source material: blood. The chain is built from TRBV12-3 or TRBV12-4 and TRBJ2-5, with TRBD2 identical over 10 bases. The DNA of the CDR3 is TGTGCCAGCAGCTGGGGAGGACTAGCGGAACAAGAGACCCAGTACTTC. This gives the protein CASSWGGLAEQETQYF.